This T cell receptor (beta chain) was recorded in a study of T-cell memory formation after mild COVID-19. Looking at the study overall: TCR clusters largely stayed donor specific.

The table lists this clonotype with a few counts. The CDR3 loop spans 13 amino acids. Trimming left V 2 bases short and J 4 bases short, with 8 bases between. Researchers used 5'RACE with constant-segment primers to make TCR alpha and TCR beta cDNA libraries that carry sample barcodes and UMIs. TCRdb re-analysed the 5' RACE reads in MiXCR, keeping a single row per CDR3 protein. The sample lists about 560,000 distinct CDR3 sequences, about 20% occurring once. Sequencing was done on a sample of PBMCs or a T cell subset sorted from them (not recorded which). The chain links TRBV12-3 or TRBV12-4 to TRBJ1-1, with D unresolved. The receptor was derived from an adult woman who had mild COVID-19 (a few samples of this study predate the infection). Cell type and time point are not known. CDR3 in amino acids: CASSLPPGTEAFF. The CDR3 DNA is TGTGCCAGCAGTTTACCCCCGGGCACTGAAGCTTTCTTT.